This T cell receptor beta chain was sequenced for a study of cytomegalovirus exposure and HLA in healthy donors (dated by TCRdb to between 2016 and 2019). Describing the broader study: In an earlier analysis of approximately 500 of the donors, 276 Gb of sequence data and 100 million or so unique TCR beta sequences from 150 million to 200 million T cells were reported. An earlier analysis of roughly 600 of the donors used high-throughput TCR beta sequencing to judge whether each TCR beta V gene segment behaved as functional or pseudogenic. The study used immunosequencing to profile the T cell repertoires of some 600 subjects and linked those repertoires to cytomegalovirus serostatus. A handful of DR-DQ haplotypes were handled as single units for association and clustering because linkage in the cohort was strong. HLA typing included class I and class II loci at four-digit resolution. The later analysis used no new phenotypic data to find candidate immune exposures, relying instead on TCR beta sequences and their occurrence across donors. Typing coverage differed by locus: A, B, C, DRB1 and DQB1 were typed in roughly 620-630 donors, DQA1 in 500 to 550, DPA1 in over 600, and DPB1 in approximately 450. Among the roughly 400 genotyped donors, 81% belonged to the genetic ancestry cluster associated with self-reported Caucasian donors. Across some 400 genotyped donors of the cohort, an average of approximately 240,000 unique TCR beta nucleotide sequences per donor were sequenced, and roughly 17% of those sequences were non-productive. The study was designed to test whether signatures of past pathogen exposure could be identified by cataloging public T cell receptors. Donor age, sex, ethnicity and CMV serostatus were compiled alongside the repertoire data. To predict cytomegalovirus infection status, the study combined high-throughput TCR immunosequencing, statistical association of individual TCRs with disease status, and machine learning. An early release covering 550 to 650 HLA-typed donors comprised about 310 gigabases of sequencing data and roughly 86 million unique TCR sequences. A later genetic analysis took genome-wide SNP genotypes for about 60% of the roughly 670 donors and used that subset as a discovery cohort. In a later analysis, previously published TCR beta repertoires from 550 to 750 donors were re-analyzed and high-resolution HLA genotyping was added so that TCR occurrence patterns could be studied. Every repertoire in the discovery cohort had been generated on one and the same sequencing platform. In addition to the first cohort of around 670 subjects, a separate validation cohort of over 90 different subjects was used. Beyond this particular receptor, the publication reports: Most CMV-associated TCR beta chains appeared to be HLA-restricted in a later analysis, and the HLA associations seemed to be driven largely by CMV exposure. Because some donors lacked HLA typing at each locus, the association tests relied only on the typed subset. In a later genetic analysis, fewer N-insertions in productive TCRs were reported among donors in an Asian-associated ancestry cluster than the roughly 700-donor mean. The classifier was reported to diagnose cytomegalovirus status with high specificity and sensitivity in both the original and validation cohorts. The authors suggested that the approach could potentially be extended to other disease states and immunological phenotypes. Across donors, most TCR sequences were observed very rarely, whereas some public TCRs were present in many individuals. Because counts were too low, about 17 rarely observed V segments, including chromosome 9 orphons, were excluded from the earlier analysis of several hundred of the donors. Immune exposure information for the cohort was limited to CMV serostatus. A further reported finding was that TCR beta sequences accurately predicted the HLA-A and HLA-B alleles for most subjects in the first cohort. In a later analysis, over 15,000 TCR beta sequences were associated with specific HLA alleles at a false discovery rate of 0.05. A cluster of highly shared sequence variants was judged likely to be a technical artifact of the sequencing pipeline. The study listed 150 to 200 TCR beta chains as associated with cytomegalovirus. In a later analysis, HLA-associated TCR beta chains were found to be more clonally expanded and to have lower generation probabilities than equally common non-associated chains. Assigning TCR associations to individual alleles was difficult when HLA alleles, especially DR and DQ, strongly co-occurred. Sequencing depth was assumed to be roughly uniform across donors in the presence/absence analyses, though that assumption may not hold. V-gene and J-gene trimming of TCR beta chains was associated with a missense DCLRE1C variant in a later genetic analysis, and the association was replicated in an independent cohort. Broadly in line with IMGT annotations, most TCR beta V segments showed up in productive rearrangements about 87% or about 30% of the time in an earlier analysis of 587 of the donors. A later analysis reported that several top co-occurrence clusters appeared linked to parvovirus B19, influenza, CMV and Epstein-Barr virus. Correlated functional status among segregating V segments might be attributable to linkage disequilibrium, but an unknown experimental factor could not be ruled out. A later analysis found that TCR association rates varied across HLA loci, with DRB1 alleles showing the most associated TCRs and HLA-C alleles the fewest. This cohort had only TCR beta chains sequenced, and the lack of alpha or paired-chain data limited which features could be detected. A few of the identified cytomegalovirus-associated TCR beta chains were confirmed in vitro to be specific for cytomegalovirus antigens.

The cohort consisted of 600 or so healthy bone marrow donors. At the time of sampling, every cohort member was nominally healthy, though immune exposures that went unrecorded were likely present. The donor was CMV seronegative and was included in the group of over 300 seronegative cohort members. Every donor gave a peripheral blood sample, and the peripheral blood mononuclear cells from that sample were used for TCR beta sequencing. Genomic DNA extraction from the blood cell samples was performed with the Qiagen DNeasy Blood Extraction Kit. The library was generated by the immunoSEQ multiplex PCR assay. For the multiplex PCR, a mixture combining 60 forward primers for TCR Vbeta segments and 13 reverse primers for TCR Jbeta segments was used. Amplification of the CDR3 region of rearranged TCR beta genes was performed with a multiplex PCR assay on genomic DNA. On the Illumina HiSeq System, the amplified TCR beta libraries were sequenced as 87-base-pair reads. As for the original processing: A later analysis tallied 75 million to 85 million unique TCR beta chains across the 700 or so repertoires, and about 12 million of those chains were shared by two or more donors. Raw reads were error-corrected and collapsed into unique sequences with a nearest-neighbor algorithm that merged closely related sequences to remove PCR and sequencing errors. Alignment of CDR3 sequences to IMGT reference sequences was used to assign V, D and J gene segments. For a sequence to be retained, at least a six-nucleotide match to both a V gene segment and a J gene segment was required. A rearrangement was called productive if the CDR3 had no stop codons and remained in frame with V and J, and every other rearrangement was called non-productive. CDR3 was defined according to IMGT convention as the region running from the second conserved V-encoded cysteine to the conserved J-encoded phenylalanine. The earlier analysis of 550 to 650 of the donors excluded any sequence lacking an unambiguous match to a single V gene segment. In an earlier analysis of some 590 of the donors, V segments were called functional above 56.7% productive rearrangements and were called segregating when the between-donor standard deviation exceeded 5%. A statistical classification framework was built for diagnosing cytomegalovirus status from the catalog of TCR beta chain sequences. V and J gene assignment, in a later analysis, came from comparing TCR nucleotide sequences with IMGT/GENE-DB human TR gene sequences. Using the TCRdist pipeline, a later analysis assigned CDR3 sequences along with most-parsimonious VDJ recombination scenarios. In a later analysis, every TCR beta chain was defined by the combination of its CDR3 amino acid sequence and its V-gene family, and reads without a unique V-gene family were dropped. As a way to deal with suspected cross-contamination and a sequencing artifact, a later analysis dropped approximately 570 nucleotide sequences that were highly shared and had low generation probability. In a later analysis, a clonal expansion index was calculated for each public chain from normalized within-repertoire ranks of inferred template counts. A later analysis computed generation probabilities with a VDJ recombination model fitted to out-of-frame rearrangements, and checked the results against IGoR. In a later analysis, hypergeometric tests were used to score TCR-TCR, TCR-HLA and TCR-CMV co-occurrence, with a repertoire-size bias correction applied to TCR pairs. To estimate false discovery rates, a later analysis permuted the HLA or CMV assignments 20 times. In a later analysis, co-occurring TCRs were grouped with DBSCAN, and TCRdist sequence similarity was added when clustering was performed within HLA-allele-positive subsets. Co-occurrence clustering excluded repertoires with fewer than 30,000 or more than 120,000 public chains, plus five with anomalous nucleotide sharing. TCRdb holds this immuneACCESS table with in-frame rearrangements only. Some clones are missing; in checked studies, unresolved V genes explain under half, and the rest has no known cause. V and J calls and clone size are those listed in that table; D and trimming were worked out from the DNA. This sample lists 150,000 to 200,000 clones; roughly 77% were detected once. Around 1.6% of the sample comes from the top ten.

This clone was found a few times. Which antigen it targets is not known. The input lacks base qualities; no much larger clone sits a single base away. The clonotype was recovered from a woman in her forties or fifties in good health and CMV-seronegative. The specimen sequenced was PBMCs.

The bases are TGTGCCAGCAGCTCACAAGAGACCCAGTACTTC. Its protein product is CASSSQETQYF. The V and J genes are TRBV7-2 and TRBJ2-5; there is no confident call for the D gene. CDR1 and CDR2 (SGHTA, FQGNSA) derive from the germline V gene. V is clipped by 4 bases and J by 2 bases, and the sequence between their germline boundaries is 2 bases long. Including the terminal cysteine and phenylalanine, the CDR3 comprises 11 residues. The only DNA kept is the CDR3, 33 bases in frame from the first base.